The 21 T cell receptor beta chains below were found in one sample sequenced in a study of graft-versus-host responses after intestinal transplantation (dated by TCRdb to the early 2020s). These receptors lack a known antigen. Sample time point, as interpreted from the label and publication: cells obtained before transplantation from donor or recipient. The library came from the immunoSEQ multiplex PCR assay. TCRdb re-hosts the immuneACCESS table, in-frame sequences only. Its copies lack some clones; in the studies checked, an unresolved V gene accounts for under half of them, and the cause for the rest is not known. For this sample the table gives 85,000 to 110,000 clones, of which 80% to 95% were detected only once. Around 1% of the sample goes to the ten largest clones. The sample consisted of unstimulated CD8+ T cells sorted from spleen or lymph node cells, taken before intestinal transplant. The receptors stem from a human donor who received an intestinal transplant.

This sequence joins TRBV6-5 and TRBJ2-1; perhaps TRBD2 as D (6 bases). V was clipped by 2 bases and J by 5 bases, with 10 bases between them. The CDR3 consists of 14 residues. Germline CDR1 MNHEY, CDR2 SVGAGI. DNA for the CDR3: TGTGCCAGCAGTTACGGGGGGAAAAACAATGAGCAGTTCTTC. This encodes CASSYGGKNNEQFF.

The chain couples TRBV10-2 to TRBJ1-1; possibly TRBD1 for D (6 bases). Germline V CDR1 and CDR2: WSHSY, SAAADI. The V end lost 5 bases, the J end lost 7 bases, and 17 bases lay between the germline ends. The CDR3 is 14 amino acids. The CDR3 loop reads CASSSDRGAGEAFF. DNA of the CDR3: TGCGCCAGCAGTTCGGATCGGGGGGCCGGTGAAGCTTTCTTT.

The V gene is TRBV2, the J gene TRBJ2-7, with D possibly matching TRBD1 (5 bases). Trimming took 5 bases from V and 1 from J, leaving 9 bases between them. The CDR3 contains 13 residues. Germline V CDR1 and CDR2: SNHLY, FYNNEI. CDR3: CASSPRQSYEQYF. Here the CDR3 DNA reads TGTGCCAGCAGTCCGAGACAGTCCTACGAGCAGTACTTC.

This CDR3 reads CASSTGTASNQPQHF. DNA for the CDR3: TGTGCCAGTAGTACCGGGACGGCAAGCAATCAGCCCCAGCATTTT. The V call is TRBV19, the J call TRBJ1-5, with TRBD1 as a possible D gene (5 bases). V lost 4 bases and J 1 base, leaving 11 bases between the germline ends. The CDR3 is 15 residues long. CDR1 LNHDA and CDR2 SQIVND come from the germline V gene (reference sequence).

The chain is built from TRBV13 and TRBJ2-3; unclear D gene. Germline loops: CDR1 PRHDT, CDR2 FYEKMQ (reference sequence). The germline V and J ends were trimmed by 2 bases and 3 bases, with 6 bases remaining between them. This CDR3 spans 13 amino acids. The CDR3 DNA sequence: TGTGCCAGCAGCTTAAAGGAGACAGATACGCAGTATTTT. It is translated as CASSLKETDTQYF.

The chain recombines TRBV9 with TRBJ1-3; no clear D gene. The V end lost 4 bases, the J end lost 3 bases, and 14 bases lay between the germline ends. CDR3 length: 15 residues. Per germline, CDR1 SGDLS and CDR2 YYNGEE. Here the CDR3 reads CASSTEDGYGNTIYF. DNA of the CDR3: TGTGCCAGCAGCACGGAGGATGGTTATGGAAACACCATATATTTT. The whole variable domain, remainder taken from reference TRBV9 and TRBJ1-3, is DSGVTQTPKHLITATGQRVTLRCSPRSGDLSVYWYQQSLDQGLQFLIQYYNGEERAKGNILERFSAQQFPDLHSELNLSSLELGDSALYFCASSTEDGYGNTIYFGEGSWLTVV.

The chain employs TRBV5-4 and TRBJ1-1, with D possibly TRBD1 on 6 matching bases. Trimming left V 1 base short and J 6 bases short, with 7 bases between. The CDR3 spans 12 residues. Germline V gene data show CDR1 as SGHNT and CDR2 as YYREEE (reference sequence). The DNA for the CDR3 is TGTGCCAGCAGCTTGTCAGGGGCTGAAGCTTTCTTT. It yields the protein CASSLSGAEAFF.

This clone was found once. The genes are TRBV19 and TRBJ2-1; 7 bases agree with TRBD1. The CDR3 has 13 residues. The germline V gene has CDR1 LNHDA and CDR2 SQIVND (reference sequence). Germline trimming cut 5 bases from V and 10 bases from J; bases unmatched to any gene: 8. This chain's CDR3 is CASSYNSGGEQFF. In nucleotides, the CDR3 is TGTGCCAGTAGTTACAACTCAGGGGGAGAGCAGTTCTTC.

The chain joins TRBV5-1 to TRBJ2-7, with D uncertain. The CDR3 is 14 residues long. Per germline, CDR1 SGHRS and CDR2 YFSETQ. The V end lost 0 bases, the J end lost 5 bases, and 12 bases lay between the germline ends. The CDR3 region is CASSLAVGRNEQYF. CDR3 nucleotide sequence: TGCGCCAGCAGCTTGGCGGTGGGCCGCAACGAGCAGTACTTC.

This clone was observed a single time. V usage is TRBV27 and J usage is TRBJ2-7, with a tentative D call TRBD1 (6 bases). This CDR3 has 14 amino acids. Germline V gene lookup returns CDR1 MNHEY and CDR2 SMNVEV (reference sequence). V lost 4 bases and J lost 2, with 12 bases in between. The CDR3 spells CASSYSGQPYEQYF. The CDR3 region has the DNA TGTGCCAGCAGTTACTCCGGACAGCCCTACGAGCAGTACTTC.

The V and J genes are TRBV6-5 and TRBJ2-1; D is unclear. The CDR3 loop spans 8 amino acids. V shed 10 bases and J shed 9 bases, with 4 bases lying between them. Germline V lookup: CDR1 MNHEY, CDR2 SVGAGI. CDR3 protein: CATLEQFF. Here the CDR3 DNA reads TGTGCCACGCTTGAGCAGTTCTTC.

The chain links TRBV27 to TRBJ2-1; D perhaps matches TRBD1 (6 bases). Deletions cut 3 bases from V and 10 bases from J, with 7 bases between. The V gene's germline CDR1 is MNHEY and CDR2 SMNVEV (reference sequence). The CDR3 totals 11 residues. The CDR3 spells CASSLTGEQFF. CDR3 DNA: TGTGCCAGCAGTTTGACAGGAGAGCAGTTCTTC.

This clone occurred a few times. The chain recombines TRBV7-2 with TRBJ2-7; the D is unclear. The CDR3 sequence is 13 residues long. Germline-derived CDR1 and CDR2 are SGHTA and FQGNSA. Trimming took 5 bases from V and 2 from J, leaving 10 bases between them. CDR3 coding DNA: TGTGCCAGCAGCCCCCCGTACACCTACGAGCAGTACTTC. Translating gives CASSPPYTYEQYF.

V usage is TRBV19 and J usage is TRBJ1-1; 9 positions match TRBD1. The ends lost 11 bases at V and 2 bases at J; junction bases unmatched: 6. The CDR3 loop spans 13 amino acids. Per the germline V gene, CDR1 is LNHDA and CDR2 is SQIVND (reference sequence). Here the CDR3 reads CAVGTGINTEAFF. In DNA form, the CDR3 reads TGTGCCGTAGGGACAGGGATAAACACTGAAGCTTTCTTT. Full variable domain (outside the CDR3, taken from reference TRBV19 and TRBJ1-1): DGGITQSPKYLFRKEGQNVTLSCEQNLNHDAMYWYRQDPGQGLRLIYYSQIVNDFQKGDIAEGYSVSREKKESFPLTVTSAQKNPTAFYLCAVGTGINTEAFFGQGTRLTVV.

The genes are TRBV7-6 and TRBJ2-3; 10 bases map to TRBD2. The CDR3 runs to 15 residues. In germline, CDR1 is SGHVS, CDR2 FNYEAQ. The ends lost 5 bases at V and 5 bases at J; junction bases unmatched: 7. In DNA, the CDR3 is TGTGCCAGCAGCCGGGCGTCTAGCGGGGGAGATACGCAGTATTTT. Translation gives CASSRASSGGDTQYF.

In this sample, this clone turned up a few times. The J gene is TRBJ2-7, the V gene TRBV19; 11 nucleotides line up with TRBD1. The length of the CDR3 is 14 residues. V lost 5 bases and J lost 3; bases outside the gene matches: 3. The V gene's germline CDR1 is LNHDA and CDR2 SQIVND (reference sequence). The DNA of the CDR3 is TGTGCCAGTAGTTCTGGGACAGGGGGCTACGAGCAGTACTTC. Translating gives CASSSGTGGYEQYF.

This chain connects TRBV27 to TRBJ2-1; 9 positions match TRBD1. Germline CDR1 and CDR2: MNHEY and SMNVEV (reference sequence). The CDR3 covers 13 residues. V was clipped by 7 bases and J by 9 bases; unmatched bases: 7. The CDR3 DNA follows: TGTGCCAGCACCTGGGGGACAGGGACTGAGCAGTTCTTC. It yields the protein CASTWGTGTEQFF.

The CDR3 nucleotides read TGCGCCAGCAGCCAAGATCGGGGCGGGGAGCTGTTTTTT. Its translation is CASSQDRGGELFF. The rearrangement joins TRBV4-1 to TRBJ2-2; the D gene is possibly TRBD2 (5 bases). V was trimmed by 0 bases and J by 7 bases, leaving 6 bases between them. The CDR3 runs to 13 residues. The germline V gene encodes CDR1 MGHRA and CDR2 YSYEKL.

J is TRBJ2-7 and V is TRBV7-9; 7 positions agree with TRBD1. J was trimmed by 1 base and V by 5 bases; bases with no gene match: 8. This CDR3 region has 15 residues. Germline CDR1 reads SEHNR; CDR2 reads FQNEAQ (reference sequence). CDR3 sequence reads: CASSTPGTESYEQYF. The DNA of the CDR3 is TGTGCCAGCAGCACCCCCGGGACAGAGTCCTACGAGCAGTACTTC.

The V and J genes are TRBV9 and TRBJ2-6, with no clear D. Trimming removed 3 bases at V and 1 base at J, with 14 bases between. Germline assignment: CDR1 SGDLS and CDR2 YYNGEE. The CDR3 is 17 amino acids. The chain's CDR3 is CASSAQLHQSGANVLTF. CDR3 DNA sequence: TGTGCCAGCAGCGCTCAACTACATCAATCTGGGGCCAACGTCCTGACTTTC.

The chain uses TRBV19 and TRBJ2-5; 10 bases align to TRBD2. V lost 9 bases to trimming and J lost 4 bases; unmatched junction nucleotides: 5. Per the germline V gene, CDR1 is LNHDA and CDR2 is SQIVND (reference sequence). This CDR3 is 13 amino acids long. The CDR3 DNA follows: TGTGCCAGCCTAGCGGGGGCGGGAGAGACCCAGTACTTC. It codes for CASLAGAGETQYF.